Shown below are 28 T cell receptor beta chains from a single sample sequenced in a study of vaccination effects on CD4 cells after COVID-19. CD4+ T cell isolation took place after 10 days of culture. These receptors have no known antigen. Libraries were prepared by immunoSEQ multiplex PCR; TCRdb keeps only in-frame clonotypes and omits some of them. The top ten clones hold roughly 5.1% of a sample with around 50,000 clones, approximately 70% of them seen once. Sample: CD4+ T cells from PBMCs cultured without peptide, taken before COVID-19 vaccination. Receptor source: a human donor who received a COVID-19 vaccine.

The DNA for the CDR3 is TGTGCCAGTAGTATAAGCAGGCAGAATTCACCCCTCCACTTT. Residues: CASSISRQNSPLHF. The J gene is TRBJ1-6, the V gene TRBV19; D is unclear. This CDR3 is built from 14 residues. With 2 bases removed from V and 7 bases from J, the gap between germline ends came to 9 bases. Germline V gene data show CDR1 as LNHDA and CDR2 as SQIVND (reference sequence).

This clone was seen only a few times. This chain uses TRBV2 with TRBJ2-7; TRBD1 is a possible D gene (7 bases). V lost 5 bases and J lost 6, with 17 bases in between. CDR1 is SNHLY and CDR2 is FYNNEI in the germline V gene. The CDR3 extends over 14 amino acids. In nucleotides, the CDR3 is TGTGCCAGCAGTATAGAGGGGGCGGGGACCGAGCAGTACTTC. Its protein product is CASSIEGAGTEQYF.

The V gene is TRBV18, the J gene TRBJ1-2; D is unclear. The CDR3 covers 14 residues. V lost 4 bases, J lost 2 bases, and 11 bases lay in between. Germline CDR1 and CDR2: KGHSH and LQKENI. CDR3 residues: CASSRVSENYGYTF. The CDR3 DNA sequence: TGTGCCAGCTCACGGGTCAGCGAAAACTATGGCTACACCTTC.

The gene calls are TRBV4-2 and TRBJ2-3, with a tentative D call TRBD2 (5 bases). Germline V gene lookup returns CDR1 LGHNA and CDR2 YNFKEQ. V lost 1 base and J 2 bases, leaving 10 bases between the germline ends. The CDR3 has 15 amino acids. CDR3 amino acids: CASSQAEGTTDTQYF. Here the CDR3 DNA reads TGTGCCAGCAGCCAAGCCGAGGGTACCACAGATACGCAGTATTTT.

This chain joins TRBV7-9 and TRBJ1-1; 11 nucleotides match TRBD1. In germline, CDR1 is SEHNR, CDR2 FQNEAQ (reference sequence). Trimming cost V 6 bases and J 6 bases; bases outside gene matches: 9. CDR3 length: 15 amino acids. This CDR3 reads CASSLVDRGPPEAFF. The CDR3 DNA sequence: TGTGCCAGCAGTTTGGTGGACAGGGGGCCCCCTGAAGCTTTCTTT.

This clone was picked up a small number of times. This chain connects TRBV5-1 to TRBJ2-2; the D gene is possibly TRBD1 (6 bases). Germline CDR1 SGHRS, CDR2 YFSETQ. The germline V and J ends were trimmed by 2 bases and 8 bases, with 19 bases remaining between them. This CDR3 is built from 16 residues. The CDR3 loop is CASSLPGQKSTGELFF. CDR3 nucleotide sequence: TGCGCCAGCAGCTTACCGGGACAAAAGAGCACAGGGGAGCTGTTTTTT. The entire variable domain, with the rest obtained from reference TRBV5-1 and TRBJ2-2, is as follows: KAGVTQTPRYLIKTRGQQVTLSCSPISGHRSVSWYQQTPGQGLQFLFEYFSETQRNKGNFPGRFSGRQFSNSRSEMNVSTLELGDSALYLCASSLPGQKSTGELFFGEGSRLTVL.

Only a few counts were recorded for this clone. This chain links TRBV7-2 with TRBJ2-7; 8 nucleotides agree with TRBD1. Germline lookup yields CDR1 SGHTA and CDR2 FQGNSA. The CDR3 spans 15 residues. Trimming took 2 bases from V and 0 from J; bases not matched to a gene: 3. In DNA form, the CDR3 reads TGTGCCAGCAGCTTACGAGGACAGGGCTCCTACGAGCAGTACTTC. This translates into CASSLRGQGSYEQYF.

The chain carries TRBV15 and TRBJ1-2; D not certain. CDR1 LNHNV and CDR2 YYDKDF come from the germline V gene (reference sequence). This CDR3 contains 13 residues. Between the trimmed V and J ends, which lost 0 bases and 9 bases, there was a span of 11 bases. The CDR3 DNA sequence: TGTGCCACCAGCAGAGATGGGCGACCCAGCTACACCTTC. Translation: CATSRDGRPSYTF.

This clone was observed a single time. CDR3 sequence (DNA): TGTGCCAGCAGCTTAAGGACAGCCGGGGAGAAACTGTTTTTT. This codes for CASSLRTAGEKLFF. The gene calls are TRBV7-2 and TRBJ1-4, with D tentatively TRBD1 (6 bases). Germline V gene sequence: CDR1 SGHTA, CDR2 FQGNSA. V shed 2 bases and J shed 11 bases, with 15 bases lying between them. The CDR3 totals 14 residues.

The table lists this clone with a few counts. The rearrangement joins TRBV5-1 to TRBJ2-3, with D possibly TRBD1 on 6 matching bases. V was trimmed by 1 base and J by 2 bases, leaving 11 bases between them. CDR3 size: 15 residues. Germline V gene sequence: CDR1 SGHRS, CDR2 YFSETQ. As DNA, the CDR3 is TGCGCCAGCAGCTTGTTAAGGGACATCACAGATACGCAGTATTTT. Translation gives CASSLLRDITDTQYF.

This clone was seen once. V is TRBV5-1 and J is TRBJ1-5; D perhaps matches TRBD1 (6 bases). Germline V CDR1 and CDR2: SGHRS, YFSETQ. This CDR3 has 15 residues. Trimming took 4 bases from V and 0 from J, leaving 11 bases between them. This CDR3 reads CASSPGQISNQPQHF. CDR3 sequence (DNA): TGCGCCAGCAGCCCGGGACAAATTAGCAATCAGCCCCAGCATTTT.

This sequence joins TRBV7-2 and TRBJ2-3; TRBD1 might be the D (5 bases). This CDR3 is built from 14 residues. Germline V gives CDR1 SGHTA, CDR2 FQGNSA. The V end was cut by 4 bases, the J end by 11 bases, with 19 bases between. The CDR3 region has the DNA TGTGCCAGCAGCTCCCTGCCAGGGCTCCTTAAGCAGTATTTT. Amino acids: CASSSLPGLLKQYF.

V usage is TRBV27 and J usage is TRBJ1-2; 10 positions agree with TRBD1. Looked up from germline, CDR1 is MNHEY and CDR2 is SMNVEV (reference sequence). This CDR3 comprises 16 residues. V shed 2 bases, J shed 8 bases, and the junction held 11 bases outside the gene matches. CDR3 in amino acids: CASSLLGGQGIRGYTF. CDR3 in DNA: TGTGCCAGCAGTTTACTGGGGGGACAGGGGATAAGGGGCTACACCTTC.

This clone was recorded a few times. The V gene is TRBV11-2, the J gene TRBJ1-2; 8 nucleotides match TRBD1. J gave up 4 bases and V 4 bases, and 11 bases lay outside the gene matches. Germline-derived CDR1 and CDR2 are SGHAT and FQNNGV. This CDR3 has 16 residues. CDR3 protein: CASSSDGGQGTYGYTF. CDR3 nucleotides: TGTGCCAGCAGCTCAGACGGAGGACAGGGTACCTATGGCTACACCTTC.

The V call is TRBV29-1, the J call TRBJ2-7; D is tentatively TRBD1 or TRBD2 (5 bases each). Germline CDR1 and CDR2: SQVTM and ANQGSEA. There are 14 residues in the CDR3. V was cut by 3 bases and J by 3 bases, with 15 bases left in between. CDR3 amino acids: CSVEGPGEHYEQYF. The CDR3 DNA sequence: TGCAGCGTTGAGGGACCCGGGGAACACTACGAGCAGTACTTC.

The genes are TRBV3-1 (or the pseudogene TRBV3-2) and TRBJ1-1; D is perhaps TRBD1 (5 bases). From germline, CDR1 is LGHDT and CDR2 YNNKEL (reference sequence). Trimming removed 3 bases at V and 5 bases at J, with 19 bases between. The CDR3 loop spans 16 amino acids. The CDR3 is CASSHRTAGTGTEAFF. The DNA for the CDR3 is TGTGCCAGCAGCCACAGGACGGCCGGGACGGGGACTGAAGCTTTCTTT.

Here the CDR3 reads CSVWGDRYNEQFF. The CDR3 DNA reads TGCAGCGTTTGGGGAGATCGTTACAATGAGCAGTTCTTC. The genes are TRBV29-1 and TRBJ2-1, with TRBD2 as a possible D gene (5 bases). Germline CDR1 SQVTM, CDR2 ANQGSEA. V was clipped by 5 bases and J by 4 bases, with 12 bases between them. The CDR3 runs to 13 residues.

V usage is TRBV6-2 or TRBV6-3 and J usage is TRBJ1-6; D is unresolved. CDR1 is MNHEY, CDR2 SVGEGT, per germline. The CDR3 is 17 residues long. Trimming left V 0 bases short and J 7 bases short, with 16 bases between. The CDR3 bases are TGTGCCAGCAGTTACTCGAGTAGAGTGGGGTCGAATTCACCCCTCCACTTT. It specifies CASSYSSRVGSNSPLHF.

This rearrangement joins TRBV7-2 to TRBJ2-3, with 10 nucleotides matching TRBD1. The CDR3 loop spans 17 amino acids. The junction had 9 bases not matched to a gene; V was cut back by 1 base and J by 5 bases. Per the germline V gene, CDR1 is SGHTA and CDR2 is FQGNSA. CDR3 coding DNA: TGTGCCAGCAGCTTAGAGGGACCGGACAGGGGGAAAGATACGCAGTATTTT. Its translation: CASSLEGPDRGKDTQYF.

This chain's CDR3 is CASSPKLAGAAKNIQYF. CDR3 DNA sequence: TGTGCCAGCAGCCCGAAACTAGCGGGAGCGGCCAAAAACATTCAGTACTTC. The chain recombines TRBV9 with TRBJ2-4; 11 positions agree with TRBD2. Trimming cost V 4 bases and J 1 base; bases outside gene matches: 7. Germline assignment: CDR1 SGDLS and CDR2 YYNGEE. There are 17 residues in the CDR3.

This clone has just a few counts. CDR3 amino acids: CASSFKTSGSFHTQYF. DNA of the CDR3: TGTGCCAGCAGTTTCAAGACTAGCGGGAGCTTCCATACGCAGTATTTT. The rearrangement joins TRBV6-5 to TRBJ2-3, with 12 bases that match TRBD2. The CDR3 is 16 residues long. Germline values: CDR1 MNHEY, CDR2 SVGAGI. Trimming at V came to 4 bases and at J to 7 bases, leaving 9 bases not matched to a gene.

The V and J genes are TRBV5-5 and TRBJ1-2; D might be TRBD1 (6 bases). The germline V gene encodes CDR1 SGHKS and CDR2 YYEKEE (reference sequence). The ends were cut back, 0 bases at V and 7 bases at J, with 19 bases in the middle. The CDR3 spans 16 residues. This CDR3 is CASSLEGTQIRFGYTF. The CDR3 DNA follows: TGTGCCAGCAGCTTGGAAGGGACACAGATTCGTTTTGGCTACACCTTC.

The chain is built from TRBV27 and TRBJ1-1; no definite D call. V lost 5 bases and J lost 6, with 13 bases in between. This CDR3 is built from 13 residues. CDR1 and CDR2 from the germline V gene are MNHEY and SMNVEV (reference sequence). CDR3 amino acids: CASSPGPRSEAFF. The CDR3 DNA follows: TGTGCCAGCAGTCCAGGTCCCCGGTCTGAAGCTTTCTTT.

The DNA for the CDR3 is TGTGCCAGCTCCGGGACACTGAACACTGAAGCTTTCTTT. Its translation is CASSGTLNTEAFF. The chain is built from TRBV19 and TRBJ1-1; D might be TRBD1 (6 bases). V was pared by 9 bases and J by 0 bases, with 11 bases between. CDR1 is LNHDA and CDR2 is SQIVND in the germline V gene (reference sequence). This CDR3 has 13 amino acids.

There are a few counts of this clone. The chain is built from TRBV7-2 and TRBJ1-6; D unclear. Looked up from germline, CDR1 is SGHTA and CDR2 is FQGNSA. V dropped 2 bases and J dropped 11 bases, with 10 bases sitting between them. The CDR3 length is 13 residues. CDR3 sequence reads: CASSLKAEPPLHF. CDR3 nucleotides: TGTGCCAGCAGCTTAAAGGCCGAGCCACCCCTCCACTTT.

The rearrangement links TRBV28 to TRBJ1-2, with 8 positions matching TRBD1. CDR1 MDHEN and CDR2 SYDVKM come from the germline V gene. With V trimmed by 5 bases and J by 5 bases, 4 bases remained unmatched. The CDR3 has 13 amino acids. The CDR3 sequence is CASSKDRDYGYTF. In DNA form, the CDR3 reads TGTGCCAGCAGTAAGGACAGGGATTATGGCTACACCTTC.

The chain has TRBV7-2 and TRBJ2-7; weak D call: TRBD1 (6 bases). V gave up 5 bases and J gave up 1 base, with 12 bases separating them. The germline CDR1 and CDR2 sequences are SGHTA and FQGNSA. The CDR3 consists of 14 residues. The CDR3 is CASSAQTGSYEQYF. The CDR3 DNA reads as TGTGCCAGCAGCGCCCAAACAGGGTCCTACGAGCAGTACTTC. Combining the CDR3 with reference TRBV7-2 and TRBJ2-7 gives the whole variable domain GAGVSQSPSNKVTEKGKDVELRCDPISGHTALYWYRQSLGQGLEFLIYFQGNSAPDKSGLPSDRFSAERTGGSVSTLTIQRTQQEDSAVYLCASSAQTGSYEQYFGPGTRLTVT.

The chain joins TRBV7-6 to TRBJ2-7; TRBD2 matches at 8 bases. The CDR3 totals 15 residues. V lost 5 bases to trimming and J lost 5 bases; unmatched junction nucleotides: 11. Germline V lookup: CDR1 SGHVS, CDR2 FNYEAQ. The DNA of the CDR3 is TGTGCCAGCAGCCCGCAGCGGGAGCGGGGCGACGAGCAGTACTTC. This encodes CASSPQRERGDEQYF.